This T cell receptor beta chain comes out of a study of shared T cell receptors in the human thymus. V was pared by 6 bases and J by 0 bases, with 9 bases between. CDR3 length: 14 amino acids. CDR1 is LNHDA, CDR2 SQIVND, per germline (reference sequence). Assay: immunoSEQ multiplex PCR; the TCRdb copy retains only in-frame clones and omits some. This sample has about 660,000 clones, with around 89% found just once. The same specimen was also included in a second study, on human thymus T cells.

The source of this sequence is a boy in the first two years of life with a congenital heart defect. The J gene is TRBJ1-5, the V gene TRBV19; D may be TRBD1 (5 bases). Sequencing was carried out using thymocytes. CDR3 region: CASRDTNSNQPQHF. The CDR3 region has the DNA TGTGCCAGTAGGGACACCAATAGCAATCAGCCCCAGCATTTT.